This T cell receptor beta chain was sequenced in a study of T cells in Graves' hyperthyroidism and ophthalmopathy. This clonotype has at least ten counts. Its antigen is as yet unknown. Those patients with uncontrolled infection, other autoimmune disease, pregnancy or lactation were excluded. Clinical symptoms, serum thyroxine and TRAb, thyroid ultrasound and orbital computed tomography were used for the diagnoses. Predating any ophthalmopathy symptoms, the blood sample was taken at first hyperthyroidism diagnosis. Points from the study as a whole: The model forecast ophthalmopathy, anticipating it by a median approximately 6.1 months before onset.

RNA transcripts provided the source from which TCR beta CDR3 regions were amplified. The HTBI primer set drove a first-round RT-PCR of the TCR CDR3. Via MiXCR, TCRdb re-called the multiplex PCR reads, giving one row per CDR3 protein. Here the sample spans around 290,000 distinct CDR3 sequences, 10% to 15% being singletons. Input material: blood. This receptor was obtained from a woman younger than 45 with Graves' hyperthyroidism that later progressed to Graves' ophthalmopathy.

The CDR3 sequence: CSASPLLATRDEQYF. The CDR3 nucleotides are TGCAGTGCTAGTCCACTACTAGCGACCCGTGACGAGCAGTACTTC. The chain carries TRBV20-1 and TRBJ2-7; 7 bases agree with TRBD2. Losses at the gene ends were 3 bases for V and 5 bases for J; bases not matched to a gene: 13. Germline V CDR1 and CDR2: DFQATT, SNEGSKA (reference sequence). This CDR3 is built from 15 residues.